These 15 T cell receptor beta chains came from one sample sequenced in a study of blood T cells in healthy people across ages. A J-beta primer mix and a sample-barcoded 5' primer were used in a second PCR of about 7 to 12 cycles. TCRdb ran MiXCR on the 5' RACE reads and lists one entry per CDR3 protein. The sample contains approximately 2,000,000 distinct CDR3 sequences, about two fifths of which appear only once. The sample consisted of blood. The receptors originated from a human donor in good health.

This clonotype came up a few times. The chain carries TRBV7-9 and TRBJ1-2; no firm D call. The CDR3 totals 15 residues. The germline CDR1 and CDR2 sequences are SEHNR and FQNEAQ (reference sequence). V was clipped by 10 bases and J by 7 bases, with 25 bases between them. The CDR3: CAISNPTRPSSGYTF. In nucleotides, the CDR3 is TGTGCCATATCTAATCCCACCAGGCCATCGTCTGGCTACACCTTC.

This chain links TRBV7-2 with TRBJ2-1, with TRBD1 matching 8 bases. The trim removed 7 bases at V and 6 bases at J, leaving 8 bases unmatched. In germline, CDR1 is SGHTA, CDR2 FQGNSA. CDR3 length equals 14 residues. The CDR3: CASNRQGSPNEQFF. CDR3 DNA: TGTGCCAGCAACCGACAGGGGTCCCCCAATGAGCAGTTCTTC.

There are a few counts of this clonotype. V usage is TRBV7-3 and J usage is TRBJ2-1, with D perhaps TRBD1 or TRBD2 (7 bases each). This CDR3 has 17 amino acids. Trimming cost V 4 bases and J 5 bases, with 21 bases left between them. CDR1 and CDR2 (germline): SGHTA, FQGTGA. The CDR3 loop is CASSSNPRQGGDNEQFF. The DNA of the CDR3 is TGTGCCAGCAGCTCCAACCCTCGGCAGGGGGGGGACAATGAGCAGTTCTTC.

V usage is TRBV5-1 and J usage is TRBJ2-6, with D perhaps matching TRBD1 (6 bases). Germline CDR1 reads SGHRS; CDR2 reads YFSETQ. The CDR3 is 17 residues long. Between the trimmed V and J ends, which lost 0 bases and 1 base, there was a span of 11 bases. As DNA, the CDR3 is TGCGCCAGCAGCTTGGAAAGGGACACTTCTGGGGCCAACGTCCTGACTTTC. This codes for CASSLERDTSGANVLTF.

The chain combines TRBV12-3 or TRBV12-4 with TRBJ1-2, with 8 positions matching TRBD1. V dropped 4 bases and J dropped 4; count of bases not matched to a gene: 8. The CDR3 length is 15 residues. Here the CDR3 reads CASSSSRQGRYGYTF. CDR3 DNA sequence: TGTGCCAGCAGTTCTTCAAGACAGGGGCGCTATGGCTACACCTTC.

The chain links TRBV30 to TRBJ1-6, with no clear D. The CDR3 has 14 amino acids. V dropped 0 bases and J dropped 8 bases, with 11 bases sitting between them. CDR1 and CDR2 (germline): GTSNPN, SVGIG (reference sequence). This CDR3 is CAWSVRGADSPLHF. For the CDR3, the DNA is TGTGCCTGGAGTGTACGGGGAGCGGATTCACCCCTCCACTTT. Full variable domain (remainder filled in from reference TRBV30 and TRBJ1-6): SQTIHQWPATLVQPVGSPLSLECTVEGTSNPNLYWYRQAAGRGLQLLFYSVGIGQISSEVPQNLSASRPQDRQFILSSKKLLLSDSGFYLCAWSVRGADSPLHFGNGTRLTVT.

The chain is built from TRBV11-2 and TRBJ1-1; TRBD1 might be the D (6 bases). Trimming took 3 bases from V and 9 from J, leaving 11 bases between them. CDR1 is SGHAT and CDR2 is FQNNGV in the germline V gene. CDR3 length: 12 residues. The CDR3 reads CASSFDRNKAFF. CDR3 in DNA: TGTGCCAGCAGCTTTGACAGGAATAAAGCTTTCTTT.

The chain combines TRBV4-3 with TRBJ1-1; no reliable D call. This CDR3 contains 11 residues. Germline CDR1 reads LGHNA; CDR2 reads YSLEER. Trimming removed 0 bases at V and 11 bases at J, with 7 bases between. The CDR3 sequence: CASSQDRKAFF. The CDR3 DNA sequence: TGCGCCAGCAGCCAAGACAGGAAGGCTTTCTTT.

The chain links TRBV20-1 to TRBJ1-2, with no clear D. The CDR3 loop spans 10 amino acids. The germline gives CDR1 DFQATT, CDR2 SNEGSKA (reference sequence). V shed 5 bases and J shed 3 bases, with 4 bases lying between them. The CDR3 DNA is TGCAGTGCTTACGACTATGGCTACACCTTC. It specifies CSAYDYGYTF.

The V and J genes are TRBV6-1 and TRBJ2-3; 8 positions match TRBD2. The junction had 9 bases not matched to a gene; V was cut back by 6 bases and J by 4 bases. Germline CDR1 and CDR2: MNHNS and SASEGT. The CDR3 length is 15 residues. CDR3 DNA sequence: TGTGCCAGCAGAGGGCGGGAGGACGGTTCAGATACGCAGTATTTT. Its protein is CASRGREDGSDTQYF.

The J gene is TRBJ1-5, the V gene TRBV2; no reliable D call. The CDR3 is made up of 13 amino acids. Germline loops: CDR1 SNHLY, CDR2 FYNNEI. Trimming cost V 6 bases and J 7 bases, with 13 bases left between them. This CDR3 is CASRQSKGQPQHF. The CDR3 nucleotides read TGTGCCAGCAGGCAGTCGAAGGGACAGCCCCAGCATTTT.

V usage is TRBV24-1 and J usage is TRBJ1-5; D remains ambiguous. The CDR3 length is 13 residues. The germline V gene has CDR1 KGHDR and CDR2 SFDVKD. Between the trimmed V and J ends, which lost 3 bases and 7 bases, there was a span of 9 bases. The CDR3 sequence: CATSDPRYQPQHF. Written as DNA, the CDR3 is TGTGCCACCAGTGATCCCCGCTACCAGCCCCAGCATTTT.

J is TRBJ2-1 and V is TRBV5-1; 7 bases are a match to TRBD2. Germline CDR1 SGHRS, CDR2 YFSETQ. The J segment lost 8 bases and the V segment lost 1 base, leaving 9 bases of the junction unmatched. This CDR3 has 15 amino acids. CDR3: CASSLPAGDIDEQFF. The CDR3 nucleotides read TGCGCCAGCAGCTTGCCCGCGGGGGATATCGATGAGCAGTTCTTC.

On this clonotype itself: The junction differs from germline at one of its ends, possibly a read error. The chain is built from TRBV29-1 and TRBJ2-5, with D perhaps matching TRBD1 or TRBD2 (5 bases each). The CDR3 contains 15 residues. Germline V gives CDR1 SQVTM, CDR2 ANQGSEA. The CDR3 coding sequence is TGCAGCGTTCATGGGACCAGGGACCACCAAGAGAACCAGTACTTC. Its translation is CSVHGTRDHQENQYF.

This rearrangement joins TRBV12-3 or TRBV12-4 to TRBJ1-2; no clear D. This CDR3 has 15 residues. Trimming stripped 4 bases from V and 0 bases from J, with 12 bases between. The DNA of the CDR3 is TGTGCCAGCAGTTCGGATTGGCCTACTAACTATGGCTACACCTTC. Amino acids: CASSSDWPTNYGYTF.